The 5 T cell receptor beta chains below all came from one sample that was sequenced in a study of shared clonotypes between healthy human individuals. This table comes from immunoSEQ multiplex PCR, and its TCRdb copy is limited to in-frame clones, with some not included. The sample records some 2,000,000 clones, about 95% being singletons. Naive CD8 cells were CD45RO-negative, positively selected for CCR7, excluding terminally differentiated effector memory CD45RA+ cells. Sequences were obtained from naive CD8+ T cells sorted from blood. These receptors all come from a man aged 18 to 35 in good health.

The chain has TRBV19 and TRBJ1-2; D is ambiguous. V dropped 0 bases and J dropped 8 bases, with 13 bases sitting between them. CDR1 is LNHDA and CDR2 is SQIVND in the germline V gene (reference sequence). The CDR3 totals 14 residues. Here the CDR3 reads CASSIDLEYAGYTF. The CDR3 DNA follows: TGTGCCAGTAGTATAGATCTGGAATATGCGGGCTACACCTTC.

The V gene is TRBV19, the J gene TRBJ2-7; D is uncertain. The CDR3 sequence is 13 residues long. V shed 2 bases and J shed 3 bases, with 8 bases lying between them. The germline V gene encodes CDR1 LNHDA and CDR2 SQIVND (reference sequence). CDR3 region: CASSITTVYEQYF. The CDR3, as DNA: TGTGCCAGTAGTATAACAACAGTCTACGAGCAGTACTTC.

The chain couples TRBV5-1 to TRBJ1-1, with no clear D. The V gene lost 0 bases and the J gene lost 6 bases, with 6 bases spanning the gap. Germline V gene sequence: CDR1 SGHRS, CDR2 YFSETQ. The CDR3 is 12 amino acids. CDR3 sequence reads: CASSLDHAEAFF. The CDR3 DNA sequence: TGCGCCAGCAGCTTGGATCACGCTGAAGCTTTCTTT.

CDR3 sequence reads: CASSLARANTEAFF. CDR3 coding DNA: TGCGCCAGCAGCCTGGCCAGGGCGAACACTGAAGCTTTCTTT. The J gene is TRBJ1-1, the V gene TRBV4-1; tentative D call: TRBD1 (5 bases). This CDR3 has 14 residues. Germline V gives CDR1 MGHRA, CDR2 YSYEKL. The V end was cut by 4 bases, the J end by 1 base, with 10 bases between.

The chain employs TRBV28 and TRBJ2-1; 10 bases agree with TRBD1. Germline loops: CDR1 MDHEN, CDR2 SYDVKM. Trimming at V came to 5 bases and at J to 9 bases, leaving 10 bases not matched to a gene. The CDR3 extends over 15 amino acids. This chain's CDR3 is CASSPPGQGISEQFF. The CDR3 DNA reads TGTGCCAGCAGTCCGCCGGGACAGGGGATTTCTGAGCAGTTCTTC.